The rows below give T cell receptor beta chains drawn from one sample of a study of blood T cell repertoires in COVID-19. Some clones are missing from TCRdb's copy, which holds only in-frame ones; the method was immunoSEQ multiplex PCR. The data hold 240,000 or so clones, with roughly 83% observed a single time. Sequencing used peripheral blood. All receptors come from an elderly woman with acute or convalescent COVID-19. Each CDR3 is given without its conserved first and last residue. D genes are given only for firm matches. Part of the rows lack a size; the others show once, few, many or a class for expanded clones.

d_call: TRBD2
clone_size: .
v_call: TRBV2
cdr3_aa: ASSFSGGGEQY

d_call: .
clone_size: .
v_call: TRBV6-1
cdr3_aa: ASSEADMNTEAF

d_call: TRBD1
clone_size: .
v_call: TRBV5-3
cdr3_aa: ARSSQGTGELF

d_call: .
clone_size: once
v_call: TRBV5-3
cdr3_aa: ARSLDLSGEFSYSNQPQH

d_call: .
clone_size: .
v_call: TRBV6-1
cdr3_aa: ASSEALRNQPQH

d_call: .
clone_size: .
v_call: TRBV3-1/TRBV3-2
cdr3_aa: ASSQAGYSNQPQH

d_call: TRBD1
clone_size: .
v_call: TRBV7-9
cdr3_aa: ASSKTGDANEKLF

d_call: .
clone_size: .
v_call: TRBV4-1
cdr3_aa: ASSLSDGTRLWGPPLH

d_call: .
clone_size: .
v_call: TRBV27
cdr3_aa: ASSEGLPTYNSPLH

d_call: .
clone_size: .
v_call: TRBV4-1
cdr3_aa: ASSQDHRDNSPLH

d_call: TRBD1
clone_size: .
v_call: TRBV5-1
cdr3_aa: ASSFDAPGQGAGLDTEAF

d_call: TRBD1
clone_size: once
v_call: TRBV19
cdr3_aa: ASSIRTGAGPSGANVLT

d_call: .
clone_size: .
v_call: TRBV6-6
cdr3_aa: ASLTPGEKLF

d_call: TRBD1
clone_size: .
v_call: TRBV28
cdr3_aa: ASSTQAGQPGSEAF

d_call: .
clone_size: .
v_call: TRBV7-3
cdr3_aa: ASSLTEGGVSPLH

d_call: .
clone_size: .
v_call: TRBV5-4
cdr3_aa: ASRSTSTDTQY

d_call: TRBD1
clone_size: .
v_call: TRBV2
cdr3_aa: ASSSNRGNTEAF

d_call: .
clone_size: .
v_call: TRBV10-3
cdr3_aa: AISPLGGGEQF

d_call: TRBD1
clone_size: once
v_call: TRBV3-1/TRBV3-2
cdr3_aa: ASSRLDRANYGYT

d_call: TRBD1
clone_size: .
v_call: TRBV19
cdr3_aa: ASSMQGAMNTEAF

d_call: .
clone_size: .
v_call: TRBV10-2
cdr3_aa: ASSESTTLEQY

d_call: TRBD2
clone_size: .
v_call: TRBV30
cdr3_aa: AWSVLAGGLNTGELF

d_call: TRBD1
clone_size: .
v_call: TRBV6-6
cdr3_aa: ASRGTAGNTIY

d_call: .
clone_size: .
v_call: TRBV27
cdr3_aa: ASSPRDTRGTEAF

d_call: .
clone_size: .
v_call: TRBV21-1
cdr3_aa: ASRNSQRTTNEKLF

d_call: .
clone_size: .
v_call: TRBV7-9
cdr3_aa: ASSLGHTTDNQPQH

d_call: .
clone_size: .
v_call: TRBV27
cdr3_aa: ASTISPGNEQF

d_call: .
clone_size: .
v_call: TRBV12-3/TRBV12-4
cdr3_aa: ASSWGRNTEAF

d_call: TRBD1
clone_size: .
v_call: TRBV19
cdr3_aa: ASSTGQGASNSPLH

d_call: .
clone_size: .
v_call: TRBV24-1
cdr3_aa: ATSDLQGHRDDGELF

d_call: .
clone_size: .
v_call: TRBV5-4
cdr3_aa: ASSASSGLSEKLF

d_call: .
clone_size: .
v_call: TRBV19
cdr3_aa: ASSITQALSNQPQH

d_call: TRBD2
clone_size: .
v_call: TRBV24-1
cdr3_aa: ATSDLQAGKGANVLT

d_call: TRBD1
clone_size: .
v_call: TRBV5-1
cdr3_aa: ASSLDRGANSPLH

d_call: .
clone_size: .
v_call: TRBV2
cdr3_aa: ASSPNF

d_call: TRBD1
clone_size: .
v_call: TRBV24-1
cdr3_aa: ATSDFRTGGGNEQF

d_call: TRBD1
clone_size: .
v_call: TRBV7-2
cdr3_aa: ASSSPRQGRETQY

d_call: .
clone_size: .
v_call: TRBV11-2
cdr3_aa: ASSLGAASQPQH

d_call: .
clone_size: .
v_call: TRBV2
cdr3_aa: ASRRGTSNSPLH

d_call: .
clone_size: .
v_call: TRBV7-9
cdr3_aa: ASSLGDRGTNEKLF

d_call: .
clone_size: .
v_call: TRBV11-2
cdr3_aa: ASSFQGLGNTIY

d_call: .
clone_size: .
v_call: TRBV9
cdr3_aa: ASSVLGRTSTDTQY

d_call: TRBD1
clone_size: once
v_call: TRBV5-1
cdr3_aa: ASSLEGQGNTEAF

d_call: .
clone_size: .
v_call: TRBV19
cdr3_aa: ASSIRRDTYDATNEKLF

d_call: .
clone_size: once
v_call: TRBV19
cdr3_aa: ASKKGLNTEAF

d_call: .
clone_size: .
v_call: TRBV24-1
cdr3_aa: ATRGVDGYT

d_call: .
clone_size: .
v_call: TRBV3-1/TRBV3-2
cdr3_aa: ASSHRGGWRPYEQY

d_call: TRBD1
clone_size: .
v_call: TRBV2
cdr3_aa: ASRTDRETEAF

d_call: TRBD2
clone_size: .
v_call: TRBV2
cdr3_aa: ASRVQAGEGDTQY

d_call: TRBD1
clone_size: .
v_call: TRBV5-1
cdr3_aa: ASRTGTGYTGELF

d_call: .
clone_size: .
v_call: TRBV6-5
cdr3_aa: ASRQGGNQPQH

d_call: .
clone_size: .
v_call: TRBV5-4
cdr3_aa: ASSRQNQETQY

d_call: .
clone_size: .
v_call: TRBV27
cdr3_aa: ASSLFYTQNTGELF

d_call: TRBD2
clone_size: .
v_call: TRBV5-1
cdr3_aa: ASSLGLAGTGELF

d_call: .
clone_size: few
v_call: TRBV20-1
cdr3_aa: SVAVYNEQF

d_call: .
clone_size: .
v_call: TRBV5-6
cdr3_aa: ASSLRQTNEQY

d_call: .
clone_size: .
v_call: TRBV19
cdr3_aa: ASSIDDSWGDTQY

d_call: .
clone_size: .
v_call: TRBV28
cdr3_aa: ASSLSGRDQPQH

d_call: TRBD1
clone_size: .
v_call: TRBV5-5
cdr3_aa: ASSLYGTGINGYT